This T cell receptor (beta chain) is drawn from a study of blood T cell repertoires in COVID-19. CDR3 size: 14 residues. Trimming removed 7 bases at V and 1 base at J, with 11 bases between. From germline, CDR1 is SGHRS and CDR2 YFSETQ. Sequencing was performed with immunoSEQ multiplex PCR; in TCRdb, only in-frame clones are kept and a portion is missing. The table includes over 350,000 clones, around nine tenths detected once. Study members were between 18 and 89 years old and lived in 25 or so US regions. Sequenced input: PBMCs or T cells enriched from blood (not recorded which). The source is a woman under 30 with acute COVID-19. The chain has TRBV5-1 and TRBJ1-4, with D possibly matching TRBD1 (6 bases). CDR3 region: CASGLQGTNEKLFF. CDR3 sequence (DNA): TGCGCCAGCGGATTACAGGGAACTAATGAAAAACTGTTTTTT.